This T cell receptor beta chain was found in a study of shared clonotypes between healthy human individuals. Sequencing used immunoSEQ multiplex PCR; TCRdb keeps in-frame clones, though not all of them. The sample includes 2 million to 2.5 million clones, 90% to 95% of them seen just once. As regards this clone: Germline is not matched at one junction end, which may reflect a read error.

Terminally differentiated effector memory CD45RA+ cells were excluded from the naive CD8 cells, which were CD45RO-negative and positively selected for CCR7. CDR1 and CDR2 (germline): MDHEN, SYDVKM. This CDR3 has 15 amino acids. The sample consisted of naive CD8+ T cells from PBMCs. The source is a man between 18 and 29 years old in good health. Some clones in this sample may be carry-over from other donors' samples. This sequence joins TRBV28 and TRBJ1-2; 8 bases fit TRBD1. CDR3 amino acids: CTSSFHPGGNYGYTF. The CDR3 DNA reads TGTACCAGCAGTTTTCATCCAGGGGGCAACTATGGCTACACCTTC.